This TCR beta chain was captured in a study of cytomegalovirus exposure and HLA in healthy donors. Study conclusions and caveats: A later analysis linked a missense DCLRE1C variant to TCR beta V- and J-gene trimming.

Germline V lookup: CDR1 SGHTA, CDR2 FQGTGA. This CDR3 comprises 14 residues. Trimming cost V 5 bases and J 0 bases, with 8 bases left between them. The PCR contained 60 Vbeta and 13 Jbeta primers. Sequenced by immunoSEQ multiplex PCR; TCRdb stores in-frame clones only, minus some. The data hold approximately 130,000 clones, with 75% observed a single time. This clone has just a few counts. The target antigen is unknown. The clonotype comes from a woman in her forties in good health and CMV-seropositive. The chain combines TRBV7-3 with TRBJ1-3; D not resolved. Specimen: PBMCs. CDR3 DNA sequence: TGTGCCAGCAGCCAGGACTACTCTGGAAACACCATATATTTT. This translates into CASSQDYSGNTIYF.